This TCR beta chain is from a study of T cells in Graves' hyperthyroidism and ophthalmopathy. V lost 5 bases and J lost 4, with 21 bases in between. The CDR3 covers 17 residues. Looked up from germline, CDR1 is SGHVS and CDR2 is FQNEAQ. The TCR beta CDR3 regions underwent amplification using RNA transcripts as the source. Carried out on the TCR CDR3, a first-round RT-PCR used the HTBI primer set. TCRdb re-called the multiplex PCR reads through MiXCR, storing one row per CDR3 protein. The table includes nearly 600,000 distinct CDR3 sequences, more than 13% detected once. The receptor was derived from a woman aged 18-29 years with Graves' ophthalmopathy. What was sequenced was blood. The chain uses TRBV7-8 and TRBJ2-1; D remains unclear. The CDR3 DNA is TGTGCCAGCAGCAGCCGGAGTAGGATGCCCCCTTACAATGAGCAGTTCTTC. Residues: CASSSRSRMPPYNEQFF.